This is a list of T cell receptor beta chains from one sample in a study of blood T cell repertoires in COVID-19. Generated by immunoSEQ multiplex PCR, the TCRdb table keeps only in-frame clones and is missing some. The sample has 200,000 to 300,000 clones, roughly 86% seen once. What was sequenced was PBMCs or T cells enriched from blood (not recorded which). The receptor set was obtained from a woman between 18 and 29 years old who had recovered from COVID-19. Both conserved end residues are part of each CDR3. D genes are given only for firm matches. Only part of the rows carry a size: once, few, many, or a class if the clone is expanded.

-	TRBV15	-	TRBJ1-2	TGTGCCACCAGTAAGAGAGGGGAGGCACGCGGCTACACCTTC	CATSKRGEARGYTF
-	TRBV29-1	-	TRBJ2-1	TGCAGCGTGACCACGTCAGGCTCCTACAATGAGCAGTTCTTC	CSVTTSGSYNEQFF
-	TRBV19	-	TRBJ2-1	TGTGCCAGTAGCAATCAGGGAGGCTCCTACAATGAGCAGTTCTTC	CASSNQGGSYNEQFF
-	TRBV5-1	TRBD1	TRBJ2-5	TGCGCCAGCAGCCCTACGGTGGGACAGGGGGCGGGAGAGACCCAGTACTTC	CASSPTVGQGAGETQYF
once	TRBV28	-	TRBJ2-3	TGTGCCAGCAGCCTCGTAGCACCTCGCACAGATACGCAGTATTTT	CASSLVAPRTDTQYF
-	TRBV7-9	-	TRBJ1-1	TGTGCCAGCAGGTTACCAGGGACTGAAGCTTTCTTT	CASRLPGTEAFF
-	TRBV6-5	TRBD1	TRBJ2-3	TGTGCCAGCGGAAAGGGGGCCGTCACAGATACGCAGTATTTT	CASGKGAVTDTQYF
-	TRBV4-1	-	TRBJ1-4	TGCGCCAGCAGCCAGACGACGGGAACTAATGAAAAACTGTTTTTT	CASSQTTGTNEKLFF
-	TRBV27	-	TRBJ2-7	TGTGCCAGCAGTCCCGTGTTAGTGTTAATCTACGAGCAGTACTTC	CASSPVLVLIYEQYF
-	TRBV6-5	-	TRBJ1-6	TGTGCCAGCACCAGACAGTGGAGAGATTCACCCCTCCACTTT	CASTRQWRDSPLHF
-	TRBV5-1	-	TRBJ2-3	TGCGCCAGCAGCCAAAACACAGATACGCAGTATTTT	CASSQNTDTQYF
-	TRBV29-1	-	TRBJ1-3	TGCAGCGTTGAAGAATCGGGAGACACCATATATTTT	CSVEESGDTIYF
once	TRBV27	TRBD2	TRBJ2-1	TGTGCCAGCATCCCGGGGGGAGGCAATGAGCAGTTCTTC	CASIPGGGNEQFF